Below are 32 T cell receptor beta chains sequenced from a single sample in a study of T cell clonality in common variable immunodeficiency. The data were produced by immunoSEQ multiplex PCR, yet TCRdb's version contains in-frame clones alone and is incomplete. Reported are about 35,000 clones, none seen only once; the ten largest carry about 1%. Sequences were obtained from peripheral blood mononuclear cells. The receptors come from a person between 18 and 70 years old in good health.

This clone was picked up many times. The read finishes 3 residues shy of the CDR3 end, and the germline J gene is used to complete it. V usage is TRBV10-3 and J usage is TRBJ2-7; 11 bases line up with TRBD1. Germline CDR1 is ENHRY and CDR2 is SYGVKD. The junction had 4 bases not matched to a gene; V was cut back by 0 bases and J by 6 bases. This CDR3 contains 15 residues. CDR3 protein: CAISESGTGGFEQYF. The part of the CDR3 DNA that was read is TGTGCCATCAGTGAGTCTGGGACAGGGGGTTTCGAG.

This clone was observed at least ten times. The read terminates 3 residues ahead of where the CDR3 ends, so the germline J gene completes it. The chain carries TRBV3-1 (or the pseudogene TRBV3-2) and TRBJ2-5; maybe TRBD1 (6 bases). The germline V and J ends were trimmed by 3 bases and 2 bases, with 10 bases remaining between them. The CDR3 covers 14 residues. Germline V gene sequence: CDR1 LGHDT, CDR2 YNNKEL (reference sequence). The CDR3 loop is CASSHRQAQETQYF. The part of the CDR3 DNA that was read is TGTGCCAGCAGCCACCGACAGGCGCAAGAGACC.

Comment on this clone: The CDR3 is cut off 3 residues early in the read; its end comes from the germline J gene. The J gene is TRBJ1-1, the V gene TRBV6-2 or TRBV6-3, with 7 nucleotides matching TRBD1. V shed 2 bases and J 4 bases; nucleotides not matched to a gene: 4. The CDR3 has 14 residues. The germline gives CDR1 MNHEY, CDR2 SVGEGT. The CDR3 protein is CASSYEGARTEAFF. Incomplete CDR3 DNA: TGTGCCAGCAGTTACGAGGGGGCGCGCACTGAA.

This clone came up many times. The CDR3 end falls 3 residues outside the read, so it is completed with the germline J gene. The chain combines TRBV5-1 with TRBJ1-3; 7 bases are a match to TRBD1. CDR1 and CDR2 from the germline V gene are SGHRS and YFSETQ. The CDR3 covers 16 residues. The J segment lost 4 bases and the V segment lost 5 bases, leaving 12 bases of the junction unmatched. Partial CDR3 DNA: TGCGCCAGCAGTTCCCGAACAGGGGTGGAGGGAAACACC. This sequence encodes CASSSRTGVEGNT. The whole CDR3 protein reads CASSSRTGVEGNTIYF. Full variable domain (remainder filled in from reference TRBV5-1 and TRBJ1-3): KAGVTQTPRYLIKTRGQQVTLSCSPISGHRSVSWYQQTPGQGLQFLFEYFSETQRNKGNFPGRFSGRQFSNSRSEMNVSTLELGDSALYLCASSSRTGVEGNTIYFGEGSWLTVV.

This clone was recorded many times. The read gets to within 3 residues of the CDR3 end, and the germline J gene fills in the rest. The chain carries TRBV11-2 and TRBJ2-2; weak D call: TRBD1 (7 bases). Trimming took off 7 bases at V and 4 bases at J, with 16 bases between the two ends. The CDR3 sequence is 15 residues long. The germline V gene encodes CDR1 SGHAT and CDR2 FQNNGV. CDR3 protein: CASIPGAGGTGELFF. The sequenced CDR3 bases are TGTGCCAGCATCCCGGGGGCAGGGGGCACCGGGGAG.

In this sample, this clone turned up many times. Coverage ceases 3 residues before the CDR3 finishes, and the germline J gene fills in the end. V usage is TRBV5-4 and J usage is TRBJ2-5; a possible D gene is TRBD1 (6 bases). V lost 0 bases to trimming and J lost 2 bases, with 14 bases between them. The V gene's germline CDR1 is SGHNT and CDR2 YYREEE (reference sequence). The CDR3 runs 16 residues. The sequenced CDR3 bases are TGTGCCAGCAGCTTGGAAGGGCGGACAGTACAAGAGACC. It encodes CASSLEGRTVQET. The CDR3 in full is CASSLEGRTVQETQYF.

There are many counts of this clone. Coverage ceases 3 residues before the CDR3 finishes, and the germline J gene fills in the end. The rearrangement links TRBV2 to TRBJ2-1, with D possibly TRBD1 on 6 matching bases. Trimming cost V 4 bases and J 4 bases, with 8 bases left between them. The CDR3 consists of 13 residues. Germline loops: CDR1 SNHLY, CDR2 FYNNEI. CDR3 sequence: CASSGQEYNEQFF. The CDR3 DNA, read in part, is TGTGCCAGCAGTGGACAGGAATACAATGAG.

This clone was counted ten times or more. The junction departs from the called germline gene at one end, perhaps through a read error. From the germline J gene comes the end of the CDR3, since the read stops 3 residues before it. The V call is TRBV4-2, the J call TRBJ2-5, with TRBD2 identical over 9 bases. Germline V lookup: CDR1 LGHNA, CDR2 YNFKEQ. CDR3 length equals 14 residues. CDR3: CASSATLAGETQYF. The DNA read from the CDR3 is TGCGCCAGCAGCGCAACACTAGCGGGTGAGACC.

This clone was seen ten or more times. The DNA ends 3 residues before the CDR3 does, and the rest of the CDR3 is filled in from the germline J gene. The chain employs TRBV12-3 or TRBV12-4 and TRBJ2-2, with D perhaps matching TRBD1 (6 bases). The length of the CDR3 is 14 residues. The germline V and J ends were trimmed by 4 bases and 8 bases, with 14 bases remaining between them. The DNA read from the CDR3 is TGTGCCAGCAGTTGGGGACACAGTGGTGGGGAG. As protein: CASSWGHSGGE. The entire CDR3 is CASSWGHSGGELFF.

This clone was observed many times. The read finishes 3 residues shy of the CDR3 end, and the germline J gene is used to complete it. The chain has TRBV7-9 and TRBJ1-2; TRBD1 aligns across 7 bases. CDR3 length equals 15 residues. Germline CDR1 is SEHNR and CDR2 is FQNEAQ (reference sequence). Trimming at V came to 5 bases and at J to 3 bases, leaving 9 bases not matched to a gene. CDR3 region: CASSPQAQGDYGYTF. The sequenced part of the CDR3 DNA is TGTGCCAGCAGCCCTCAGGCTCAGGGGGACTATGGC.

This clone was seen many times. The read ends 3 residues early relative to the CDR3; the germline J gene fills the gap. The chain is built from TRBV20-1 and TRBJ2-7, with 12 bases lining up with TRBD1. Germline V CDR1 and CDR2: DFQATT, SNEGSKA (reference sequence). This CDR3 is 15 amino acids long. After removal of 6 bases from V and 4 bases from J, the junction contained 10 bases not matched to a gene. Incomplete CDR3 DNA: TGCAGTGCGAAACCGGGACAGGGGGCAGGGTACGAG. It translates to CSAKPGQGAGYE. The entire CDR3 is CSAKPGQGAGYEQYF.

This clone was counted at least ten times. The read terminates 3 residues before the CDR3 end, so the remaining end is supplied by the germline J gene. The chain couples TRBV19 to TRBJ2-2; weak D call: TRBD2 (5 bases). V was clipped by 5 bases and J by 8 bases, with 9 bases between them. CDR3 length: 12 residues. The germline CDR1 and CDR2 sequences are LNHDA and SQIVND (reference sequence). CDR3 loop: CASSPPGGELFF. The sequenced CDR3 bases are TGTGCCAGTAGTCCGCCGGGGGGGGAG.

This clone was observed at least ten times. CDR3 DNA, as far as it was read: TGTGCCAGCAGTTTGGGGGGTGGTCAGCTTATCTATGGC. It is translated as CASSLGGGQLIYG. The whole CDR3 region reads CASSLGGGQLIYGYTF. V gene TRBV28 combines with J gene TRBJ1-2; weak D call: TRBD1 (5 bases). The read ends 3 residues before the CDR3 terminus; that terminus is restored from the germline J gene. This CDR3 is 16 amino acids long. Germline assignment: CDR1 MDHEN and CDR2 SYDVKM. The ends were cut back, 3 bases at V and 4 bases at J, with 18 bases in the middle.

This clone showed up many times. The read ends 3 residues before the CDR3 terminus; that terminus is restored from the germline J gene. The chain is built from TRBV4-1 and TRBJ1-2; a weak D match, TRBD1 (6 bases). V shed 4 bases and J shed 6 bases, with 12 bases lying between them. The length of the CDR3 is 13 residues. Germline CDR1 is MGHRA and CDR2 is YSYEKL. CDR3 DNA, as far as it was read: TGCGCCAGCAGCCGAAGGCAGGGGCATGGC. Translated: CASSRRQGHG. The full CDR3 sequence reads CASSRRQGHGYTF.

This clone was detected many times. The CDR3 extends 3 residues past the end of the read, so its final part is completed from the germline J gene. The V gene is TRBV19, the J gene TRBJ2-7, with D maybe TRBD1 (5 bases). Per the germline V gene, CDR1 is LNHDA and CDR2 is SQIVND (reference sequence). The CDR3 covers 16 residues. Trimming removed 4 bases from V and 6 bases from J, with 22 bases in between. CDR3 residues: CASSNRWSSGNFEQYF. The sequenced CDR3 bases are TGTGCCAGTAGTAACCGGTGGTCGTCAGGGAACTTCGAG.

This clone was detected many times. The CDR3 end falls 3 residues outside the read, so it is completed with the germline J gene. This rearrangement joins TRBV7-9 to TRBJ1-4; tentatively, D is TRBD1 (6 bases). The germline V and J ends were trimmed by 4 bases and 5 bases, with 14 bases remaining between them. Per the germline V gene, CDR1 is SEHNR and CDR2 is FQNEAQ (reference sequence). This CDR3 spans 15 amino acids. The sequenced CDR3 bases are TGTGCCAGCAGCTCCGGGCAGGGGCGGAATGAAAAA. Amino acid sequence: CASSSGQGRNEK. The entire CDR3 protein reads CASSSGQGRNEKLFF.

This clone has at least ten counts. The read falls 3 residues short of the CDR3 end, and the missing part is taken from the germline J gene. The chain links TRBV7-6 to TRBJ1-5; TRBD1 aligns across 7 bases. The trim removed 1 base at V and 2 bases at J, leaving 5 bases unmatched. CDR1 and CDR2 (germline): SGHVS, FNYEAQ. CDR3 size: 16 residues. The CDR3 bases that were read are TGTGCCAGCAGCTTAGAGGGGGCGCGGGGCAATCAGCCC. It codes for CASSLEGARGNQP. The entire CDR3 protein is CASSLEGARGNQPQHF.

This clone was seen repeatedly, ten times or more. The CDR3 is cut off 3 residues early in the read; its end comes from the germline J gene. The rearrangement links TRBV5-6 to TRBJ2-7; D remains unclear. Trimming pared 2 bases from V and 4 bases from J, leaving 10 bases between. CDR1 and CDR2 from the germline V gene are SGHDT and YYEEEE. This CDR3 has 13 amino acids. The CDR3 region is CASSFFTSYEQYF. CDR3 bases read: TGTGCCAGCAGCTTCTTTACCAGTTACGAG.

This clone appeared many times. The DNA read from the CDR3 is TGTGCCAGCAGCTTTGGGACAAGCGAGTACTATGGC. Residues: CASSFGTSEYYG. The whole CDR3 region reads CASSFGTSEYYGYTF. This sequence joins TRBV5-6 and TRBJ1-2; D is perhaps TRBD1 (6 bases). The read finishes 3 residues shy of the CDR3 end, and the germline J gene is used to complete it. Germline CDR1 is SGHDT and CDR2 is YYEEEE. V shed 2 bases and J shed 3 bases, with 14 bases lying between them. CDR3 length equals 15 residues.

This clone was seen repeatedly, ten times or more. Sequencing ends 3 residues short of the CDR3 end; the germline J gene provides the rest. The rearrangement links TRBV30 to TRBJ2-7; the match to TRBD2 covers 14 bases. The CDR3 spans 14 residues. CDR1 and CDR2 (germline): GTSNPN, SVGIG (reference sequence). V was pared by 4 bases and J by 6 bases, with 5 bases of the junction left unmatched. The chain's CDR3 is CAWTLGLAGAEQYF. Partial CDR3 DNA: TGTGCCTGGACCTTGGGACTAGCGGGAGCCGAG.

This clone was seen ten or more times. A read error may produce the germline difference seen at one junction end. The CDR3 is cut off 3 residues early in the read; its end comes from the germline J gene. The chain has TRBV4-2 and TRBJ2-7; no firm D call. Germline V gives CDR1 LGHNA, CDR2 YNFKEQ. The CDR3 sequence is 15 residues long. The CDR3 is CASSQAWYSNYEQYF. The DNA read from the CDR3 is TGCGCCAGCAGCCAAGCTTGGTACAGCAACTACGAG.

There are many counts of this clone. The CDR3 DNA, read in part, is TGCAGTGCTAGCTTTTCCGGGGTTTACTATGGC. Its translation: CSASFSGVYYG. The CDR3 as a whole reads CSASFSGVYYGYTF. The V gene is TRBV20-1, the J gene TRBJ1-2; D ambiguous. The read ends 3 residues early relative to the CDR3; the germline J gene fills the gap. V was pared by 3 bases and J by 3 bases, with 14 bases between. Germline CDR1 reads DFQATT; CDR2 reads SNEGSKA (reference sequence). The CDR3 consists of 14 residues.

This clone was recorded at least ten times. The read comes to an end 3 residues before the CDR3 does, leaving the germline J gene to fill in the end. J is TRBJ2-3 and V is TRBV2; D remains unclear. The CDR3 runs to 13 residues. The V gene lost 8 bases and the J gene lost 2 bases, with 11 bases spanning the gap. Germline-derived CDR1 and CDR2 are SNHLY and FYNNEI. The part of the CDR3 DNA that was read is TGTGCCAGCGTCCCCGTACTCACAGATACG. It codes for CASVPVLTDT. The full CDR3 protein is CASVPVLTDTQYF.

The sample holds many counts of this clone. Read coverage stops 3 residues before the CDR3 terminus; the germline J gene supplies the remainder. The rearrangement links TRBV5-4 to TRBJ2-2; 9 nucleotides align to TRBD2. V gave up 4 bases and J gave up 5 bases; unmatched junction bases: 6. CDR3 length equals 15 residues. Per germline, CDR1 SGHNT and CDR2 YYREEE (reference sequence). Incomplete CDR3 DNA: TGTGCCAGCAGCGGTGGGAGCGGGAGGACCGGGGAG. It is translated as CASSGGSGRTGE. The full-length CDR3 reads as CASSGGSGRTGELFF.

This clone was seen ten or more times. The CDR3 extends 3 residues past the end of the read, so its final part is completed from the germline J gene. The chain joins TRBV10-3 to TRBJ1-1; perhaps TRBD1 as D (5 bases). The CDR3 loop spans 15 amino acids. The germline V gene has CDR1 ENHRY and CDR2 SYGVKD. V was shortened by 3 bases and J by 4 bases, with 15 bases between the two germline ends. The covered CDR3 bases are TGTGCCATCAGTGAAGGCGGGGCAGTGGGCACTGAA. Its translation is CAISEGGAVGTE. The whole CDR3 protein is CAISEGGAVGTEAFF.

In its sample, this clone was seen many times. The CDR3 end falls 3 residues outside the read, so it is completed with the germline J gene. V usage is TRBV7-2 and J usage is TRBJ1-1; TRBD1 agrees at 10 bases. The CDR3 loop spans 15 amino acids. V was pared by 5 bases and J by 2 bases, with 5 bases of the junction left unmatched. Per germline, CDR1 SGHTA and CDR2 FQGNSA. CDR3 DNA, as far as it was read: TGTGCCAGCAGCCCCTGGACAGGGGGAAACACTGAA. Translated: CASSPWTGGNTE. The full CDR3 sequence reads CASSPWTGGNTEAFF.

In its sample, this clone was seen many times. Read data end 3 residues before the CDR3 end; the end is taken from the germline J gene. This chain joins TRBV19 and TRBJ2-2; maybe TRBD1 (7 bases). Trimming took off 6 bases at V and 5 bases at J, with 16 bases between the two ends. CDR1 LNHDA and CDR2 SQIVND come from the germline V gene (reference sequence). This CDR3 spans 15 amino acids. The sequenced CDR3 bases are TGTGCCAGTAGACGGCTGGAGGGGGCAACCGGGGAG. Translating it yields CASRRLEGATGE. The full CDR3 protein is CASRRLEGATGELFF.

This clone was observed at least ten times. The CDR3 goes on 3 residues after the read ends, and that part is filled in from the germline J gene. The J gene is TRBJ2-3, the V gene TRBV7-9; TRBD1 aligns across 7 bases. The V gene's germline CDR1 is SEHNR and CDR2 FQNEAQ (reference sequence). The CDR3 covers 12 residues. The CDR3 DNA, read in part, is TGTGCCAGCAGCTTAGGACAGGGAACG. Protein sequence: CASSLGQGT. The whole CDR3 is CASSLGQGTQYF.

The table lists this clone with many counts. The sequenced CDR3 bases are TGTGCCAGCAGTTTTGGGCGCTCCTACGAG. Residues: CASSFGRSYE. The entire CDR3 is CASSFGRSYEQYF. The chain uses TRBV12-3 or TRBV12-4 and TRBJ2-7; no clear D gene. The read finishes 3 residues shy of the CDR3 end, and the germline J gene is used to complete it. V was cut by 3 bases and J by 0 bases, with 6 bases left in between. The CDR3 runs 13 residues.

This clone was counted ten times or more. The sequenced fragment ends 3 residues before the CDR3 boundary, so the rest is inferred from the germline J gene. J is TRBJ2-5 and V is TRBV9, with D perhaps TRBD1 (6 bases). CDR1 is SGDLS, CDR2 YYNGEE, per germline. The CDR3 is made up of 18 amino acids. Between the trimmed V and J ends, which lost 0 bases and 4 bases, there was a span of 22 bases. The sequenced CDR3 bases are TGTGCCAGCAGCGTAGCTCGACAGGCCGGCGGAGGCATAGAGACC. Protein product: CASSVARQAGGGIET. The full CDR3 protein is CASSVARQAGGGIETQYF.

The table lists this clone with many counts. The read ends 3 residues early relative to the CDR3; the germline J gene fills the gap. V is TRBV5-6 and J is TRBJ1-4; 7 nucleotides match TRBD1. CDR1 and CDR2 (germline): SGHDT, YYEEEE. This CDR3 is 14 amino acids long. Trimming removed 1 base from V and 5 bases from J; junction bases left unmatched: 2. The chain's CDR3 is CASSLSGGNEKLFF. CDR3 DNA (partial): TGTGCCAGCAGCTTGTCAGGGGGGAATGAAAAA. The full variable domain, its missing parts supplied by reference TRBV5-6 and TRBJ1-4, is DAGVTQSPTHLIKTRGQQVTLRCSPKSGHDTVSWYQQALGQGPQFIFQYYEEEERQRGNFPDRFSGHQFPNYSSELNVNALLLGDSALYLCASSLSGGNEKLFFGSGTQLSVL.

Many counts were recorded for this clone. The sequenced fragment ends 3 residues before the CDR3 boundary, so the rest is inferred from the germline J gene. The chain carries TRBV5-1 and TRBJ1-1; D not resolved. Trimming took off 4 bases at V and 3 bases at J, with 7 bases between the two ends. The CDR3 loop spans 12 amino acids. Germline V CDR1 and CDR2: SGHRS, YFSETQ. Incomplete CDR3 DNA: TGCGCCAGCAGCGTGGAGGACACTGAA. This translates into CASSVEDTE. The complete CDR3 sequence is CASSVEDTEAFF. The whole variable domain, remainder taken from reference TRBV5-1 and TRBJ1-1, is KAGVTQTPRYLIKTRGQQVTLSCSPISGHRSVSWYQQTPGQGLQFLFEYFSETQRNKGNFPGRFSGRQFSNSRSEMNVSTLELGDSALYLCASSVEDTEAFFGQGTRLTVV.